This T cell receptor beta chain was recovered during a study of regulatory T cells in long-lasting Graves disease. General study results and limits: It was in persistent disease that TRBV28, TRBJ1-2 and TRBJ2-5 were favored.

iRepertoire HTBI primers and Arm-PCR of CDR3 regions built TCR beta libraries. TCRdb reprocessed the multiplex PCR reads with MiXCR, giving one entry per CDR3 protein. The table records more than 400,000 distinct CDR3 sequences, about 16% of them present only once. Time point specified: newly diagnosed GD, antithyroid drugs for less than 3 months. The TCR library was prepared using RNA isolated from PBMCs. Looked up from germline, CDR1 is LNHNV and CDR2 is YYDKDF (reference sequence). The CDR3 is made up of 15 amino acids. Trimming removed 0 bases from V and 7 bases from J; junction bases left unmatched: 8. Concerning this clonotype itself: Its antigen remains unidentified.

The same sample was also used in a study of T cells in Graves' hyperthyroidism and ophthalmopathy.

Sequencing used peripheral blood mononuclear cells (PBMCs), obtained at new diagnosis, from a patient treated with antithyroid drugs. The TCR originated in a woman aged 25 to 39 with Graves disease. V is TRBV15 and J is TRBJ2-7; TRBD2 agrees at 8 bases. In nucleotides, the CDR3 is TGTGCCACCAGCAGAGATCGGCAAGCGGGAGAAGAGCAGTACTTC. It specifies CATSRDRQAGEEQYF.